What follows describes a single T cell receptor (beta chain). This sample is part of a study of cytomegalovirus exposure and HLA in healthy donors. The PCR contained 60 Vbeta and 13 Jbeta primers. The data were produced by immunoSEQ multiplex PCR, yet TCRdb's version contains in-frame clones alone and is incomplete. The table records about 130,000 clones, 83% of them present only once. Sequences were obtained from PBMCs. The receptor was derived from a girl aged 2 to 9 in good health and CMV-seronegative.

The chain's CDR3 is CASTLAGGPHEQYF. The CDR3 DNA is TGTGCCAGCACCCTAGCGGGAGGGCCCCACGAGCAGTACTTC. V is TRBV25-1 and J is TRBJ2-7; TRBD2 agrees at 12 bases. Germline V gives CDR1 MGHDK, CDR2 SYGVNS. The V segment lost 7 bases and the J segment 5 bases; nucleotides outside the gene matches: 6. The CDR3 sequence is 14 residues long.